This T cell receptor beta chain came from a study of blood T cells in healthy people across ages. This clonotype was seen ten or more times. A second PCR, run for roughly 7 to 11 cycles, used a sample-barcoded 5' primer plus a J-beta primer mix. TCRdb redid the calling of the 5' RACE reads with MiXCR, one entry per CDR3 protein. The sample lists 750,000 to 1,000,000 distinct CDR3 sequences; around 29% were seen once. CDR3 length: 16 residues. Germline trimming cut 4 bases from V and 1 base from J; bases unmatched to any gene: 9. The germline gives CDR1 SGHTA, CDR2 FQGNSA. These data were likewise used in another study, on T cells of mothers and their children.

The receptor was isolated from a woman aged 40 to 50 in good health. The rearrangement uses TRBV7-2 and TRBJ2-7; 8 positions agree with TRBD1. Sequencing was carried out using blood. The CDR3 protein is CASSSPGQAPSYEQYF. CDR3 in DNA: TGTGCCAGCAGCTCTCCGGGACAGGCTCCTTCCTACGAGCAGTACTTC. The full variable domain, rest sourced from reference TRBV7-2 and TRBJ2-7, is GAGVSQSPSNKVTEKGKDVELRCDPISGHTALYWYRQSLGQGLEFLIYFQGNSAPDKSGLPSDRFSAERTGGSVSTLTIQRTQQEDSAVYLCASSSPGQAPSYEQYFGPGTRLTVT.